This TCR beta chain was sequenced for a study of cytomegalovirus exposure and HLA in healthy donors. This clone was observed a few times. The antigen is unknown. Regarding the study as a whole: Some segments of the V type, notably TRBV6-2 and TRBV6-3, were excluded as indistinguishable. Most TCR sequences were uncommon, yet certain public TCRs appeared in many donors.

Researchers ran the PCR with 60 Vbeta and 13 Jbeta primers. Only in-frame clones appear in the TCRdb table, and some are missing; sequencing was by immunoSEQ multiplex PCR. The repertoire holds fewer than 200,000 clones, with 65% to 75% as singletons. Germline CDR1 ENHRY, CDR2 SYGVKD. The CDR3 spans 15 residues. The junction had 1 base not matched to a gene; V was cut back by 2 bases and J by 0 bases. This clonotype originated in a human donor in good health. V usage is TRBV10-3 and J usage is TRBJ1-1; 9 nucleotides line up with TRBD1. Sequenced: PBMCs. CDR3 sequence (DNA): TGTGCCATCAGTGAGGGGACAGGGTTGAACACTGAAGCTTTCTTT. This sequence encodes CAISEGTGLNTEAFF.